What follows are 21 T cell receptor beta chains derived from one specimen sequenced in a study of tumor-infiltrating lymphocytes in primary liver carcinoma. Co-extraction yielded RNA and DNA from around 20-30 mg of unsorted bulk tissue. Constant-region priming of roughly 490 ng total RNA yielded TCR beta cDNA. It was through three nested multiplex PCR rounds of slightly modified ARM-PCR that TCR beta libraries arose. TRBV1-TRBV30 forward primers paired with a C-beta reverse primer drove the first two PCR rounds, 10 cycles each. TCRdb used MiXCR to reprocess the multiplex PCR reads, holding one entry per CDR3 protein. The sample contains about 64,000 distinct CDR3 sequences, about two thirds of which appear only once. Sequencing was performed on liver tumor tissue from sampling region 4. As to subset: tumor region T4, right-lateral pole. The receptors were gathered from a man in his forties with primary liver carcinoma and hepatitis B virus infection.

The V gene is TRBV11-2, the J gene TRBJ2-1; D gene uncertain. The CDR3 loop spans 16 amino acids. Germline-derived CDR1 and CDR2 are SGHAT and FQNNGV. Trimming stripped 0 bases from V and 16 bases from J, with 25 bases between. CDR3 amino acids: CASSLDPESSYNEHFF. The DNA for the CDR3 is TGTGCCAGCAGCTTAGACCCAGAGAGCTCCTACAATGAACACTTCTTC.

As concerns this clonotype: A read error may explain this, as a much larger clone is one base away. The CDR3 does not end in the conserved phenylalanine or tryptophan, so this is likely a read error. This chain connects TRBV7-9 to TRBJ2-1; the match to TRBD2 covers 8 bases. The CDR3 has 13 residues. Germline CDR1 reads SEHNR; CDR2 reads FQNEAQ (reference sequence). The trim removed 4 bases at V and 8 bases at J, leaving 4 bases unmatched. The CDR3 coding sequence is TGTGCCAGCAGCTCGAGACTAGCGTATGAGCAGTTCTTA. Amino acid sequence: CASSSRLAYEQFL.

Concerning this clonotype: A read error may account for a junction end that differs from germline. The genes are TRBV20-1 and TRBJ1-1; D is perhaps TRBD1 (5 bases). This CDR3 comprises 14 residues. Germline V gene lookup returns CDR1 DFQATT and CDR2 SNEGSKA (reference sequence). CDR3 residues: CSASRVVVNIEAFF. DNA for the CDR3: TGCAGTGCTAGCAGGGTGGTCGTGAACATTGAAGCTTTCTTT.

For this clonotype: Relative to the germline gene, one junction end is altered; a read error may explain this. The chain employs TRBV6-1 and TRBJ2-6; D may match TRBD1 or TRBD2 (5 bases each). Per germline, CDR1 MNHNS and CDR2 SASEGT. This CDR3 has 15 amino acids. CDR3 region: CATSGTADEANVLTF. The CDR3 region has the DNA TGTGCCACCAGTGGGACGGCCGATGAGGCCAACGTCCTAACTTTC.

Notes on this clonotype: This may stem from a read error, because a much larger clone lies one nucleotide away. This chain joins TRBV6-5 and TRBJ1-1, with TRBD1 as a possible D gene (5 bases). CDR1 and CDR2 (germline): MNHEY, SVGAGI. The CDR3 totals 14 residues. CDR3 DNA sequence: TGTGCCAGCGCCAAACAGGTTTCAAACATTGAAGCTTTCTTT. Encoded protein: CASAKQVSNIEAFF.

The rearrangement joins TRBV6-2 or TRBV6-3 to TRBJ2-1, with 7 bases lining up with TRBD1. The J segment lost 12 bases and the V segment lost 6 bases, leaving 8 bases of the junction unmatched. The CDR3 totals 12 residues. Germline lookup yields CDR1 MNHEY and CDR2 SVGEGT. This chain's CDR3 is CASSPGTEVQFF. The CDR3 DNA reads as TGTGCCAGCAGCCCCGGGACAGAGGTGCAGTTCTTC.

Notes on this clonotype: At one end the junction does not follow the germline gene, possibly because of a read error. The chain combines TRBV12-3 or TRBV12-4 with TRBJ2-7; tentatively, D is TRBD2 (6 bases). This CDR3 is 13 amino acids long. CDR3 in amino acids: CDSSWGGVGEQYF. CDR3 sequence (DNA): TGTGACAGCAGTTGGGGCGGGGTGGGCGAGCAGTACTTC.

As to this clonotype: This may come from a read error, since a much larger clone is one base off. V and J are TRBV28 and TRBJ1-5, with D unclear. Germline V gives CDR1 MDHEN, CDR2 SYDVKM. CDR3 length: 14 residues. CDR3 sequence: CASRLTVSTQPQHF. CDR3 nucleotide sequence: TGTGCCAGCAGGCTCACAGTGTCGACTCAGCCCCAACATTTT.

The CDR3 is CALSAGYEQYF. CDR3 sequence (DNA): TGTGCCCTCAGCGCCGGTTACGAGCAGTACTTC. The chain joins TRBV6-2 or TRBV6-3 to TRBJ2-7; D not certain. This CDR3 contains 11 residues. Germline V gene data show CDR1 as MNHEY and CDR2 as SVGEGT. V lost 11 bases and J lost 4, with 12 bases in between.

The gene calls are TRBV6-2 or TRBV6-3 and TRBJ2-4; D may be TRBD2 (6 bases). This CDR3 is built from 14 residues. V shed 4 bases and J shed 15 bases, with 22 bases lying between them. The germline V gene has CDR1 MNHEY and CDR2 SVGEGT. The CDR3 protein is CASSLELAKKILYF. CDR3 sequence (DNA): TGTGCCAGCAGTTTGGAACTAGCCAAAAAAATCCTGTACTTC.

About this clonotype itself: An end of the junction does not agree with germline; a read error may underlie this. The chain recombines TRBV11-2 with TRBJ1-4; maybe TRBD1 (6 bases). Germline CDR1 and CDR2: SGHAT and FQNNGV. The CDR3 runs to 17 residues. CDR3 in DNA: TGTGCCAACAGCTTAGGACGGACAGAGGGCAGTAATGTAAAACTGTTTTTT. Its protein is CANSLGRTEGSNVKLFF.

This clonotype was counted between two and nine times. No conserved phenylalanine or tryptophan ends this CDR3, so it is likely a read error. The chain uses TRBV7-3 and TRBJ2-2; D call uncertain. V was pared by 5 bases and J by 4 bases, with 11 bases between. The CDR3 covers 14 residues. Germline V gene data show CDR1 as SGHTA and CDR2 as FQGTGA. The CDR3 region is CASSHDKTTGELFS. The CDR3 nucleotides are TGTGCCAGCAGCCACGACAAGACCACCGGGGAGCTGTTTTCT.

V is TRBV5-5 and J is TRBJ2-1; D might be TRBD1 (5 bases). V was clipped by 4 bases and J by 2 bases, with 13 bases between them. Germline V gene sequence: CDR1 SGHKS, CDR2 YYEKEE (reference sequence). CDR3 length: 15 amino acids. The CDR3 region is CASSRGHGTYNEQFF. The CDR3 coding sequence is TGTGCCAGCAGCCGTGGACATGGTACCTACAATGAGCAGTTCTTC. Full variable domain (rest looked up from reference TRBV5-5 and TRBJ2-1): DAGVTQSPTHLIKTRGQQVTLRCSPISGHKSVSWYQQVLGQGPQFIFQYYEKEERGRGNFPDRFSARQFPNYSSELNVNALLLGDSALYLCASSRGHGTYNEQFFGPGTRLTVL.

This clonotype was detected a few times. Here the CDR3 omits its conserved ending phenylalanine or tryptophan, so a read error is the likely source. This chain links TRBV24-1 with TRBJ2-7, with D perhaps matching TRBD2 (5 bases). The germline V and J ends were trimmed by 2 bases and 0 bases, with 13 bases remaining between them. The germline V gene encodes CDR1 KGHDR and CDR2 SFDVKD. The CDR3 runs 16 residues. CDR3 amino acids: CATSDSGSGHSYEQYI. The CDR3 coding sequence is TGTGCCACCAGTGATTCGGGGTCCGGTCACTCCTACGAGCAGTACATC.

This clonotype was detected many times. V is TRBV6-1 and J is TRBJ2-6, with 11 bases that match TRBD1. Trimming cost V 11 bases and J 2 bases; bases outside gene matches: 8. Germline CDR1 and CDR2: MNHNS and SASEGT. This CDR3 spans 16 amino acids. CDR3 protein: CAGTGTGGAGANVLTF. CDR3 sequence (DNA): TGTGCCGGTACCGGGACAGGGGGTGCTGGGGCCAACGTCCTGACTTTC.

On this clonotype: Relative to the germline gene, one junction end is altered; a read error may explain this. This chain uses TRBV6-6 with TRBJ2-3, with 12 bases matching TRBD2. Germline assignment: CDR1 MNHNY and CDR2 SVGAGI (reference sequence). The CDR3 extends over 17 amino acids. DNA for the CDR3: TGTGCCAGCAGCATTGGACTAGCGGGGCCTAGCACAGATACGCATTATTTT. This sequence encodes CASSIGLAGPSTDTHYF.

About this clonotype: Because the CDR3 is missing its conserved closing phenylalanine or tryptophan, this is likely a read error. Here the CDR3 DNA reads TGCGCCAGCAGCCAAGACGTCCCGAGACGGGGGACAGGGAGCTCCTATAATTCACCCCTCCACTTA. As protein: CASSQDVPRRGTGSSYNSPLHL. The chain is built from TRBV4-1 and TRBJ1-6, with 9 nucleotides matching TRBD1. Germline V gives CDR1 MGHRA, CDR2 YSYEKL. Germline trimming cut 0 bases from V and 0 bases from J; bases unmatched to any gene: 15. The CDR3 is made up of 22 amino acids.

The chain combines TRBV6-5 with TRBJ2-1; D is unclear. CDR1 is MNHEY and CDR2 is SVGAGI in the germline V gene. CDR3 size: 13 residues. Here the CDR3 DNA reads TGTGTGAGCAGTTCCGGCCCTTACAATGAGCAGTTCTTC. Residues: CVSSSGPYNEQFF.

The CDR3 DNA is TGTGCCAGCAGCTTAGAAGGGGGCGGGAACCGGCCCCAGCATTTT. This gives the protein CASSLEGGGNRPQHF. This chain uses TRBV7-8 with TRBJ1-5; 7 nucleotides agree with TRBD1. The ends lost 1 base at V and 9 bases at J; junction bases unmatched: 9. Germline loops: CDR1 SGHVS, CDR2 FQNEAQ. The CDR3 is made up of 15 amino acids.

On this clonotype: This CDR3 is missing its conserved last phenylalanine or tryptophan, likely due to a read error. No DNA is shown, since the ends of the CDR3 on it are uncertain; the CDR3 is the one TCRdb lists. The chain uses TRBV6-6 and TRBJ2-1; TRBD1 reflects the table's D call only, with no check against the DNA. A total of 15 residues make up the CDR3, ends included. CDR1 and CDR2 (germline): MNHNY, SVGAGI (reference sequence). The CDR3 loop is CASSHGTYTSDEHFS.

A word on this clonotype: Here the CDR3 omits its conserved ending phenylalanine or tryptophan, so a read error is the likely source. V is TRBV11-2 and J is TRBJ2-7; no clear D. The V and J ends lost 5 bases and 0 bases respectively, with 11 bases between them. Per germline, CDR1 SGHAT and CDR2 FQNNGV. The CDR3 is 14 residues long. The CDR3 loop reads CASSIGYGSYEQYL. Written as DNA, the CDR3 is TGTGCCAGCAGCATAGGCTACGGCTCCTACGAGCAGTACCTC.